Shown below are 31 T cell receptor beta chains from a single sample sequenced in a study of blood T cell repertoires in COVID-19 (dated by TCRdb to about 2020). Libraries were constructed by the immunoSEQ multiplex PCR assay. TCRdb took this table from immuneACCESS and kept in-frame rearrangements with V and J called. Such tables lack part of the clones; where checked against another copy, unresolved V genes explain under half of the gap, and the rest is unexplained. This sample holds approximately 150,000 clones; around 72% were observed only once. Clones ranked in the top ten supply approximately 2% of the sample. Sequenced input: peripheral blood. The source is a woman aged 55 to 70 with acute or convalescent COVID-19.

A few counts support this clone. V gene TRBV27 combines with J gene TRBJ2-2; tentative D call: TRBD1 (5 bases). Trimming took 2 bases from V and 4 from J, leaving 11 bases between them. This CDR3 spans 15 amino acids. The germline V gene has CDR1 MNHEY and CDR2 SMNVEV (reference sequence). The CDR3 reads CASSLAGPGTGELFF. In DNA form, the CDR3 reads TGTGCCAGCAGTTTAGCAGGGCCCGGCACCGGGGAGCTGTTTTTT.

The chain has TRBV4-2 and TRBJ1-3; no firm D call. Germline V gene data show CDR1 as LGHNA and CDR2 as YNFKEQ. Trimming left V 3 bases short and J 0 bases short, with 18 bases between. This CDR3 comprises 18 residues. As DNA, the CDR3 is TGTGCCAGCAGCCATTCCGGGAGCTCAAGTCCCTCTGGAAACACCATATATTTT. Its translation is CASSHSGSSSPSGNTIYF.

The chain's CDR3 is CAWSDQWSPLHF. CDR3 coding DNA: TGTGCCTGGAGTGATCAGTGGTCACCCCTCCACTTT. The chain combines TRBV30 with TRBJ1-6; D gene uncertain. The CDR3 runs 12 residues. The germline V gene encodes CDR1 GTSNPN and CDR2 SVGIG (reference sequence). The V end was cut by 1 base, the J end by 10 bases, with 8 bases between.

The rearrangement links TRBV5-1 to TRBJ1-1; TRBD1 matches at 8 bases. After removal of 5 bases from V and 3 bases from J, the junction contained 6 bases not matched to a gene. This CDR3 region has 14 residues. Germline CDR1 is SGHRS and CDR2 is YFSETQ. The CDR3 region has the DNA TGCGCCAGCAGACTCGGACAGGGCGACACTGAAGCTTTCTTT. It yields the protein CASRLGQGDTEAFF.

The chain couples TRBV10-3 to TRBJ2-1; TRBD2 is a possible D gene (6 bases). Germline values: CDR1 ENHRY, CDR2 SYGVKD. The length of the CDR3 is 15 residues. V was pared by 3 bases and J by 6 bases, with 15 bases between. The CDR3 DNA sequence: TGTGCCATCAGTGATATTGTGGGGGGAGGCAATGAGCAGTTCTTC. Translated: CAISDIVGGGNEQFF.

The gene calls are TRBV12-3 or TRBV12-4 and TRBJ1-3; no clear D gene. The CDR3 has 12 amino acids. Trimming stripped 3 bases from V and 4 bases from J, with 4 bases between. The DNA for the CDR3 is TGTGCCAGCAGTTTTCAGGGAAACACCATATATTTT. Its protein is CASSFQGNTIYF.

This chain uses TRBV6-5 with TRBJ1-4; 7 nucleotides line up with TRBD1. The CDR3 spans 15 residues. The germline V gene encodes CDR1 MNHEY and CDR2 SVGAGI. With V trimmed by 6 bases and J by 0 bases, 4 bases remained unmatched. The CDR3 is CASSLGQTTNEKLFF. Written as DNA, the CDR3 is TGTGCCAGCAGCCTGGGACAGACAACTAATGAAAAACTGTTTTTT.

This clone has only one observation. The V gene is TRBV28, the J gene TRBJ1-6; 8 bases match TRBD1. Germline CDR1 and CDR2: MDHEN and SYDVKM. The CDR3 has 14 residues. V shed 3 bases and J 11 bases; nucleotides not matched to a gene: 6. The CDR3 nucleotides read TGTGCCAGCAGTTTCCAGGGGGCAAGTGCACCCCTCCACTTT. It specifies CASSFQGASAPLHF.

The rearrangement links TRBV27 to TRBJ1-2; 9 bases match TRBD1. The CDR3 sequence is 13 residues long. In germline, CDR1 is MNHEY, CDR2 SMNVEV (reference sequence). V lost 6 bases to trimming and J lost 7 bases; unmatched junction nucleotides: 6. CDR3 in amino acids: CASRLTGGGGYTF. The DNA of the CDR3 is TGTGCCAGCAGACTTACAGGGGGCGGTGGCTACACCTTC.

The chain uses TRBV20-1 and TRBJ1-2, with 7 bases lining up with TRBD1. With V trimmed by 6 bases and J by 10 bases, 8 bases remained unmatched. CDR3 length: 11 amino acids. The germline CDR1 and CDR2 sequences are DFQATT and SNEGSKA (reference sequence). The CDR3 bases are TGCAGTGCAAGGGGGCAGAGAGACTACACCTTC. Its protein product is CSARGQRDYTF.

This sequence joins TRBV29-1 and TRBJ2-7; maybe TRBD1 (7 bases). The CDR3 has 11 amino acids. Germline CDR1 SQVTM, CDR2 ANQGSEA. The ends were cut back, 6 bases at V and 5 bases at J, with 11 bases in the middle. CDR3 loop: CSVWRGHEQYF. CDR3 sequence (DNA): TGCAGCGTGTGGAGGGGGCACGAGCAGTACTTC.

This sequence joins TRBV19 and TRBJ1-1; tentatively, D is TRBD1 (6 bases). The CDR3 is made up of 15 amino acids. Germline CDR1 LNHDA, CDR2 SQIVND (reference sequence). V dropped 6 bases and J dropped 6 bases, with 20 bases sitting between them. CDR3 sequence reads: CASRSTGWGRSEAFF. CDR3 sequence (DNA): TGTGCCAGTAGGTCGACAGGTTGGGGGCGTTCTGAAGCTTTCTTT.

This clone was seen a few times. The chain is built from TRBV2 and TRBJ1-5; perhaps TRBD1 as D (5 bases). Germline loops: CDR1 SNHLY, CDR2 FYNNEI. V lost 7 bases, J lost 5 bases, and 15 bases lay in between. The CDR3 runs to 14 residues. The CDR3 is CASKGTGLYQPQHF. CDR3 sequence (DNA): TGTGCCAGCAAGGGAACAGGCCTATATCAGCCCCAGCATTTT.

The CDR3, as DNA: TGTGCCAGCGATAGGGGGCTAGTCTATGGCTACACCTTC. Its protein product is CASDRGLVYGYTF. The chain recombines TRBV6-5 with TRBJ1-2; 7 nucleotides agree with TRBD1. V shed 8 bases and J 4 bases; nucleotides not matched to a gene: 7. Germline V gene data show CDR1 as MNHEY and CDR2 as SVGAGI. The CDR3 sequence is 13 residues long.

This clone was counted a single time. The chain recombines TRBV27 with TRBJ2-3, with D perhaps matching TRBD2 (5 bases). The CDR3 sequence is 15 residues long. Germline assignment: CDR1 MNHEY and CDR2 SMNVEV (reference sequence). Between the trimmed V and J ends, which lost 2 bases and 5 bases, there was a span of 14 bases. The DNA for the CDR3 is TGTGCCAGCAGTTTAGGACTGGGTCTTATAGATACGCAGTATTTT. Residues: CASSLGLGLIDTQYF.

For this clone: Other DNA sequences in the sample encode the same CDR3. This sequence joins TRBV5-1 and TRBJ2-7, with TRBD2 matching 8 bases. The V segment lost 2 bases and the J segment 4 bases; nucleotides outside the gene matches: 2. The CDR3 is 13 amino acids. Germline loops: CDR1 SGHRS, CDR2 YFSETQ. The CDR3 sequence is CASSLAGVYEQYF. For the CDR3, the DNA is TGCGCCAGCAGCTTAGCGGGAGTTTACGAGCAGTACTTC.

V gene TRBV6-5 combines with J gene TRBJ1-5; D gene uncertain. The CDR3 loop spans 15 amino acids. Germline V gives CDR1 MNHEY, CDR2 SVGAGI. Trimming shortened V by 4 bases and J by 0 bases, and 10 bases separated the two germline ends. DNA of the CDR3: TGTGCCAGCAGTTCCACAGTGTATAGCAATCAGCCCCAGCATTTT. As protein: CASSSTVYSNQPQHF.

CDR3 sequence (DNA): TGTGCCATCAGTGATCCCCTGGGCCCCGCGGGTGAAAAACTGTTTTTT. Its protein product is CAISDPLGPAGEKLFF. V is TRBV10-3 and J is TRBJ1-4; D gene uncertain. The CDR3 runs to 16 residues. Trimming pared 3 bases from V and 7 bases from J, leaving 18 bases between. Per germline, CDR1 ENHRY and CDR2 SYGVKD.

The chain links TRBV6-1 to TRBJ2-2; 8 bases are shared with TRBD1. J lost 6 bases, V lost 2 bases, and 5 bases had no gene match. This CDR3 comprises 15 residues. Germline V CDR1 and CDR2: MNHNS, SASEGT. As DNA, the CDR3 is TGTGCCAGCAGTGAACCCAGGGGGCGCCCCGGGGAGCTGTTTTTT. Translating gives CASSEPRGRPGELFF.

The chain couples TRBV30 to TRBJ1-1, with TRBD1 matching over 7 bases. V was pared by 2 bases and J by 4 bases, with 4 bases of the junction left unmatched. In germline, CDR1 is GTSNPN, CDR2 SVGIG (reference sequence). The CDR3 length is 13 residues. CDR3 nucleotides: TGTGCCTGGAGTACCGGGACAGCCACTGAAGCTTTCTTT. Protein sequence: CAWSTGTATEAFF.

This CDR3 is CASSIRLAGVNEQFF. CDR3 in DNA: TGTGCCAGTAGTATTAGACTAGCGGGAGTTAATGAGCAGTTCTTC. The V call is TRBV19, the J call TRBJ2-1; 12 bases line up with TRBD2. Germline CDR1 and CDR2: LNHDA and SQIVND (reference sequence). The CDR3 sequence is 15 residues long. With V trimmed by 3 bases and J by 7 bases, 4 bases remained unmatched.

The chain's CDR3 is CASSSQLAGGLNEQFF. CDR3 DNA: TGTGCCAGCAGTTCCCAACTAGCGGGAGGGCTCAATGAGCAGTTCTTC. This chain connects TRBV27 to TRBJ2-1, with 13 bases that match TRBD2. The V segment lost 4 bases and the J segment 6 bases; nucleotides outside the gene matches: 6. In germline, CDR1 is MNHEY, CDR2 SMNVEV (reference sequence). CDR3 length: 16 residues.

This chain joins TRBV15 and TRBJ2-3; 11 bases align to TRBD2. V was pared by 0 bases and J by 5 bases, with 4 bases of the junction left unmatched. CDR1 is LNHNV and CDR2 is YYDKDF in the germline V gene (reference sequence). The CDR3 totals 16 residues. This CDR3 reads CATSRDWGTSGDTQYF. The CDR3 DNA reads TGTGCCACCAGCAGAGATTGGGGGACTAGCGGAGATACGCAGTATTTT.

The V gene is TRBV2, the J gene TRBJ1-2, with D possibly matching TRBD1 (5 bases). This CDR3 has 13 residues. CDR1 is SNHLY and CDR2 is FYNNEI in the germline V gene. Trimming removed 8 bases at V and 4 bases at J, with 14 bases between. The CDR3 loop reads CASRSTGPYGYTF. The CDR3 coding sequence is TGTGCCAGCCGAAGCACAGGACCCTATGGCTACACCTTC.

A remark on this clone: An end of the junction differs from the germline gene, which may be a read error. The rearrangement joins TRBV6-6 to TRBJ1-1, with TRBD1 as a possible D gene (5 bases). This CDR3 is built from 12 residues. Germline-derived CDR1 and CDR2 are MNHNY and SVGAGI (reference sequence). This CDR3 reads CASNPGGLGTSF. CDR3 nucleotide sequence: TGTGCCAGCAACCCTGGGGGACTCGGGACGAGCTTT.

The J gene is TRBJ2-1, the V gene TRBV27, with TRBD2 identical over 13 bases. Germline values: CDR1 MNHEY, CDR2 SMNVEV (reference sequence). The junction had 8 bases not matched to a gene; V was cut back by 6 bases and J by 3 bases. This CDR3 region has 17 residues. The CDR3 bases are TGTGCCAGCAGGCTCTTGGGACTAGCGGGACTCTACAATGAGCAGTTCTTC. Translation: CASRLLGLAGLYNEQFF.

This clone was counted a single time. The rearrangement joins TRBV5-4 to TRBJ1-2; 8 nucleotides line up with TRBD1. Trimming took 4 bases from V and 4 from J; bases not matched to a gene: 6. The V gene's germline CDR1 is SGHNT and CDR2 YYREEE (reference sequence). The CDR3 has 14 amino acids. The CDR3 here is CASSGEQGAYGYTF. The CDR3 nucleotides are TGTGCCAGCAGCGGGGAGCAGGGGGCCTATGGCTACACCTTC.

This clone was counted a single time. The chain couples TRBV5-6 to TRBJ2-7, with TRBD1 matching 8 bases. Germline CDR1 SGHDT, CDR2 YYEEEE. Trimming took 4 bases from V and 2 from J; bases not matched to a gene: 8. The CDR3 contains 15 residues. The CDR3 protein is CASSANRGTAYEQYF. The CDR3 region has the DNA TGTGCCAGCAGCGCAAACAGGGGGACAGCCTACGAGCAGTACTTC.

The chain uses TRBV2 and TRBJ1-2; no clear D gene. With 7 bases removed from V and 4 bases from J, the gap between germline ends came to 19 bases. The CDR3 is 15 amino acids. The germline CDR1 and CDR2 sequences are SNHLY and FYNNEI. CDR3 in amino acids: CASKAQGLGSYGYTF. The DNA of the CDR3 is TGTGCCAGCAAGGCCCAAGGTTTGGGCTCCTATGGCTACACCTTC.

The CDR3 sequence: CASSLGRNTEAFF. The CDR3 DNA sequence: TGCGCCAGCAGCTTGGGCAGGAACACTGAAGCTTTCTTT. J is TRBJ1-1 and V is TRBV5-1; D call uncertain. The ends were cut back, 0 bases at V and 1 base at J, with 4 bases in the middle. Germline loops: CDR1 SGHRS, CDR2 YFSETQ. The CDR3 totals 13 residues.

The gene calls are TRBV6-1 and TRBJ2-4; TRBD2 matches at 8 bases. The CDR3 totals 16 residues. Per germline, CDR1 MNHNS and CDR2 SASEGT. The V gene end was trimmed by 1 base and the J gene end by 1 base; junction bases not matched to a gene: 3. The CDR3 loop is CASSEVPGGAKNIQYF. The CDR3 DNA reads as TGTGCCAGCAGTGAAGTGCCGGGGGGGGCCAAAAACATTCAGTACTTC.